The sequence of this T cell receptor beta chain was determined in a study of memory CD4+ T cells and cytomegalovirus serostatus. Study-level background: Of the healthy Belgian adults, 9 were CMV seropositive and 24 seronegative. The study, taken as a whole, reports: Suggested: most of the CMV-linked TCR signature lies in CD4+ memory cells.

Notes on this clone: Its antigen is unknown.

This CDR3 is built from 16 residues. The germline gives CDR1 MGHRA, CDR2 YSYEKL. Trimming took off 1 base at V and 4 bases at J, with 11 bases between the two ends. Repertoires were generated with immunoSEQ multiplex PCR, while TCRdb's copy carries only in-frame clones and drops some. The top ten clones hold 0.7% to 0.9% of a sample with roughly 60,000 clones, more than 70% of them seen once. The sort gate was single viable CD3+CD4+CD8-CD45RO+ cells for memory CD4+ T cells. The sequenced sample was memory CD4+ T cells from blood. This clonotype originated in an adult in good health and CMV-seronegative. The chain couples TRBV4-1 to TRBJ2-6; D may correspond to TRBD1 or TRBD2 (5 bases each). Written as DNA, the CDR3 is TGCGCCAGCAGCCAAGGGGGGACCGCCGGGGCCAACGTCCTGACTTTC. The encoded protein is CASSQGGTAGANVLTF.